The sequence of this T cell receptor (beta chain) was determined in a study of identical twins. Overall study findings and caveats: Out-of-frame alpha sequences common to twins exhibited an excess of low generation probability. Out-of-frame TCR alpha sharing in monozygotic twins exceeded recombination model predictions.

This clonotype was observed at least ten times. Its cognate antigen is unknown. This CDR3 has 13 amino acids. V shed 4 bases, J shed 11 bases, and the junction held 7 bases outside the gene matches. With no exceptions, donors were healthy Caucasians. It was template switching that added a universal primer site, and there were unique molecular identifiers on the cDNA. TCRdb reanalysed the 5' RACE reads using MiXCR and keeps one entry per CDR3 protein. The table lists approximately 94,000 distinct CDR3 sequences, under 7% of them singletons, with about an eighth in the top ten. The gene calls are TRBV12-3 or TRBV12-4 and TRBJ2-1, with 8 bases that match TRBD1. The specimen sequenced was memory T cells sorted from blood. This TCR was sampled from a woman between 50 and 59 years old in good health. CDR3 amino acids: CASSSSDRAKQFF. As DNA, the CDR3 is TGTGCCAGCAGTTCGTCGGACAGGGCAAAGCAGTTCTTC.